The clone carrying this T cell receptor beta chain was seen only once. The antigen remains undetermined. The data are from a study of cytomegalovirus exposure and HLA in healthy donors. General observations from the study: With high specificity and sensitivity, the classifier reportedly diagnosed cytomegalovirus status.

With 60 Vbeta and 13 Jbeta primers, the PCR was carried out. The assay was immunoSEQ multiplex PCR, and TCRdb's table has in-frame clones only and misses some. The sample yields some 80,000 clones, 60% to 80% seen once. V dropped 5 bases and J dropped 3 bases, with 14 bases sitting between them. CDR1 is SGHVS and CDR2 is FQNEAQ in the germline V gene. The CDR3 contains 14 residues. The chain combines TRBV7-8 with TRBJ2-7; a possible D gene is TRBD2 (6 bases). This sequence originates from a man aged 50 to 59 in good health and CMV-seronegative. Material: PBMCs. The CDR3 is CASSLDPGDYEQYF. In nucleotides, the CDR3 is TGTGCCAGCAGCCTTGACCCGGGGGACTACGAGCAGTACTTC.